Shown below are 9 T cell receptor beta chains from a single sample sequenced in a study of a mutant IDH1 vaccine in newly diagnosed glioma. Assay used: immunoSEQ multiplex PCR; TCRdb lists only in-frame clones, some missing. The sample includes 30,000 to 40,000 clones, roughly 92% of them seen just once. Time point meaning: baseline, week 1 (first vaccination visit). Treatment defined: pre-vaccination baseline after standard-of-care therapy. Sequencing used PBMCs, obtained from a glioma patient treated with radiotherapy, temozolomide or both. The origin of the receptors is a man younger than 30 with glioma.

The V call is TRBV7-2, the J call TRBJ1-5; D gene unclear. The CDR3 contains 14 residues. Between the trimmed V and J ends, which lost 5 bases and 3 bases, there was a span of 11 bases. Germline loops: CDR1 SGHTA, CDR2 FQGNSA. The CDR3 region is CASSLSPTNQPQHF. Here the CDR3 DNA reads TGTGCCAGCAGCCTTAGCCCGACCAATCAGCCCCAGCATTTT.

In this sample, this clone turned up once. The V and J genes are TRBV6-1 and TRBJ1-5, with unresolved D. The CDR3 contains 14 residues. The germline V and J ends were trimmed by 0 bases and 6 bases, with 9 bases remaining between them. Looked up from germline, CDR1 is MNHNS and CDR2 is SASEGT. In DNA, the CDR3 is TGTGCCAGCAGTGAAGCGCGCGGGTTTCAGCCCCAGCATTTT. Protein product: CASSEARGFQPQHF.

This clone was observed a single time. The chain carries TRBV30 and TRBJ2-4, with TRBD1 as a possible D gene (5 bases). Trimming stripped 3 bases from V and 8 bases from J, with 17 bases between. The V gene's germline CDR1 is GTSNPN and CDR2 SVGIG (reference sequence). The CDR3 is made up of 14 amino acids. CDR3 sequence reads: CAWSALDSGDIQYF. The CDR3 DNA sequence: TGTGCCTGGAGCGCTTTAGACAGTGGGGACATTCAGTACTTC.

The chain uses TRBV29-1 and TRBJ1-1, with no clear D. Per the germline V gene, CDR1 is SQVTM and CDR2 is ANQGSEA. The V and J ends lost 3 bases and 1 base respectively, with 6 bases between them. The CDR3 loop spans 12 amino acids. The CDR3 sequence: CSVEIGNTEAFF. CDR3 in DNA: TGCAGCGTTGAGATAGGGAACACTGAAGCTTTCTTT.

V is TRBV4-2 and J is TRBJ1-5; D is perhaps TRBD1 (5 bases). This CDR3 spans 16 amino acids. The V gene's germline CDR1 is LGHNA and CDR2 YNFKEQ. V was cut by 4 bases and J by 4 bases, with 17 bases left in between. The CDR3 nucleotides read TGTGCCAGCAGCCGAGTTAGGACTCAGGGAAATCAGCCCCAGCATTTT. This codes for CASSRVRTQGNQPQHF.

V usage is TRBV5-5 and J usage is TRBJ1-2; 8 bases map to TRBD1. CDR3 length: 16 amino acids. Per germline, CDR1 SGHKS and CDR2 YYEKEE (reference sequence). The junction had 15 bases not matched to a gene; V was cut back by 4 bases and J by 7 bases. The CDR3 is CASSKTLQGEESGYTF. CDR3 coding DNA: TGTGCCAGCAGCAAGACCTTACAGGGGGAGGAAAGTGGCTACACCTTC.

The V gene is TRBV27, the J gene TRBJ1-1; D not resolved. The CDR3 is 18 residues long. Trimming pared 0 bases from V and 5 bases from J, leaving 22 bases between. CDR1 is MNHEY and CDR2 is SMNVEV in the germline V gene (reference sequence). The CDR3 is CASSLSPSRSLGKTEAFF. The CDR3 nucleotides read TGTGCCAGCAGTTTATCGCCCAGTCGAAGTCTAGGGAAGACTGAAGCTTTCTTT.

The CDR3 reads CASSPTSRTTYEQYF. DNA for the CDR3: TGTGCCAGCAGCCCGACTAGTCGTACCACCTACGAGCAGTACTTC. This rearrangement joins TRBV7-9 to TRBJ2-7; D may be TRBD2 (6 bases). The CDR3 totals 15 residues. Between the trimmed V and J ends, which lost 5 bases and 2 bases, there was a span of 16 bases. Germline V gene sequence: CDR1 SEHNR, CDR2 FQNEAQ (reference sequence).

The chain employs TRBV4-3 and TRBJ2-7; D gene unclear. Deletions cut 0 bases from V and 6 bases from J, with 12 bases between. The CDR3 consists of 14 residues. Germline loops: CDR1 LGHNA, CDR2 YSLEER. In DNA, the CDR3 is TGCGCCAGCAGCCAAGATCTAGGAAGTTTCGAGCAGTACTTC. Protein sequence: CASSQDLGSFEQYF.